Below, 32 T cell receptor beta chains from the same sample are listed, as sequenced in a study of T cells after posttransplantation cyclophosphamide (dated by TCRdb to the mid-2010s). Library preparation employed the immunoSEQ multiplex PCR assay. Not all clones reach the TCRdb copy of this immuneACCESS table, which keeps in-frame sequences only. Checked studies attribute under half of the gap to unresolved V genes and leave the rest unexplained. The sample table holds over 15,000 clones, of which approximately 82% were seen once. Under 10% of the sample lies in the top ten. Sequencing used memory CD4+ T cells sorted from blood. The origin of the receptors is a man aged 30-40 years in good health and a related stem cell transplant donor.

The chain recombines TRBV28 with TRBJ2-7; 9 nucleotides match TRBD1. CDR3 length equals 14 residues. After removal of 3 bases from V and 0 bases from J, the junction contained 0 bases not matched to a gene. Germline-derived CDR1 and CDR2 are MDHEN and SYDVKM. The CDR3 nucleotides read TGTGCCAGCAGTTTGACAGGGGGCTCCTACGAGCAGTACTTC. Its protein is CASSLTGGSYEQYF.

This clone was found once. The chain uses TRBV9 and TRBJ2-3; TRBD2 agrees at 7 bases. V dropped 4 bases and J dropped 6; count of bases not matched to a gene: 8. Germline values: CDR1 SGDLS, CDR2 YYNGEE. The CDR3 runs to 14 residues. CDR3 protein: CASSITGGLDTQYF. CDR3 sequence (DNA): TGTGCCAGCAGCATCACGGGGGGTTTGGATACGCAGTATTTT.

J is TRBJ1-5 and V is TRBV28; unclear D gene. With 5 bases removed from V and 4 bases from J, the gap between germline ends came to 15 bases. The CDR3 is 15 residues long. From germline, CDR1 is MDHEN and CDR2 SYDVKM. DNA of the CDR3: TGTGCCAGCAGTACCCGGAGGGCGAGGAATCAGCCCCAGCATTTT. This gives the protein CASSTRRARNQPQHF.

The chain recombines TRBV11-3 with TRBJ1-5, with 9 bases identical to TRBD1. The CDR3 runs 12 residues. Per the germline V gene, CDR1 is SGHNT and CDR2 is YENEEA. Losses at the gene ends were 8 bases for V and 7 bases for J; bases not matched to a gene: 3. The CDR3 bases are TGTGCCAGCGGGACAGGGATACAGCCCCAGCATTTT. Its protein is CASGTGIQPQHF.

This clone was seen just once. The chain employs TRBV2 and TRBJ2-1; TRBD2 aligns across 14 bases. The trim removed 6 bases at V and 7 bases at J, leaving 8 bases unmatched. Per the germline V gene, CDR1 is SNHLY and CDR2 is FYNNEI. There are 16 residues in the CDR3. The CDR3 nucleotides read TGTGCCAGCAGGAGGATGACTAGCGGGGGGGTTAATGAGCAGTTCTTC. Its protein product is CASRRMTSGGVNEQFF.

The rearrangement links TRBV27 to TRBJ1-6; D is ambiguous. The CDR3 extends over 12 amino acids. Germline V lookup: CDR1 MNHEY, CDR2 SMNVEV (reference sequence). V was cut by 4 bases and J by 12 bases, with 10 bases left in between. This chain's CDR3 is CASSSLNGPLHF. For the CDR3, the DNA is TGTGCCAGCAGTTCCCTGAACGGACCCCTCCACTTT.

The CDR3 sequence is CASQGARATNEKLFF. For the CDR3, the DNA is TGTGCCAGCCAGGGGGCCAGAGCAACTAATGAAAAACTGTTTTTT. V is TRBV6-1 and J is TRBJ1-4, with 8 positions matching TRBD1. This CDR3 is 15 amino acids long. With V trimmed by 8 bases and J by 0 bases, 5 bases remained unmatched. From germline, CDR1 is MNHNS and CDR2 SASEGT.

This clone showed up just once. The CDR3 DNA sequence: TGTGCCAGCAGCTCCACCCGTAAGGTTGGGCCACCCTACGAGCAGTACTTC. This codes for CASSSTRKVGPPYEQYF. The chain employs TRBV9 and TRBJ2-7, with D uncertain. V was trimmed by 4 bases and J by 2 bases, leaving 22 bases between them. The CDR3 runs to 17 residues. Germline assignment: CDR1 SGDLS and CDR2 YYNGEE.

This clone was seen a single time. The V gene is TRBV4-3, the J gene TRBJ1-1; weak D call: TRBD1 (5 bases). The CDR3 is 13 residues long. The germline V gene has CDR1 LGHNA and CDR2 YSLEER. V shed 4 bases and J shed 1 base, with 7 bases lying between them. CDR3 sequence (DNA): TGCGCCAGCAGCCCCCAGGGGAACACTGAAGCTTTCTTT. Translating gives CASSPQGNTEAFF.

The V gene is TRBV9, the J gene TRBJ2-5; 13 bases match TRBD2. Per germline, CDR1 SGDLS and CDR2 YYNGEE. CDR3 length: 16 amino acids. V lost 4 bases, J lost 1 base, and 4 bases stayed unmatched. Here the CDR3 reads CASSPRLAGGQETQYF. CDR3 bases: TGTGCCAGCAGCCCTCGACTAGCGGGGGGCCAAGAGACCCAGTACTTC.

The table lists this clone with a few counts. The chain joins TRBV7-3 to TRBJ1-5; tentatively, D is TRBD1 (5 bases). CDR3 length: 13 residues. The V gene's germline CDR1 is SGHTA and CDR2 FQGTGA. V shed 5 bases and J shed 7 bases, with 12 bases lying between them. The CDR3 DNA reads TGTGCCAGCAGCCTAGGGGCTGGGCAGCCCCAGCATTTT. Encoded protein: CASSLGAGQPQHF.

This chain's CDR3 is CASSKLAGGLETQYF. In DNA form, the CDR3 reads TGCGCCAGCAGCAAACTAGCGGGGGGGCTGGAGACCCAGTACTTC. This rearrangement joins TRBV5-1 to TRBJ2-5; the match to TRBD2 covers 13 bases. The J segment lost 5 bases and the V segment lost 4 bases, leaving 5 bases of the junction unmatched. Germline CDR1 SGHRS, CDR2 YFSETQ. CDR3 length: 15 amino acids.

The chain joins TRBV5-1 to TRBJ2-5; 9 bases align to TRBD2. The CDR3 is 17 amino acids. Unmatched junction bases numbered 12, after V lost 1 base and J lost 5 bases. The germline V gene encodes CDR1 SGHRS and CDR2 YFSETQ. CDR3 in amino acids: CASSLSSSPRGGETQYF. As DNA, the CDR3 is TGCGCCAGCAGCTTGTCCTCATCTCCGCGGGGGGGGGAGACCCAGTACTTC.

This clone was detected only once. V and J are TRBV14 and TRBJ2-5, with TRBD1 matching over 7 bases. After removal of 2 bases from V and 5 bases from J, the junction contained 8 bases not matched to a gene. Germline V lookup: CDR1 SGHDN, CDR2 FVKESK. The CDR3 runs 15 residues. CDR3 amino acids: CASSQQTGFEETQYF. DNA of the CDR3: TGTGCCAGCAGCCAACAGACAGGGTTTGAGGAGACCCAGTACTTC. The full variable domain, completed using reference TRBV14 and TRBJ2-5, is EAGVTQFPSHSVIEKGQTVTLRCDPISGHDNLYWYRRVMGKEIKFLLHFVKESKQDESGMPNNRFLAERTGGTYSTLKVQPAELEDSGVYFCASSQQTGFEETQYFGPGTRLLVL.

This clone has more than one count but fewer than ten. V gene TRBV9 combines with J gene TRBJ1-5, with TRBD1 matching over 7 bases. The germline V gene encodes CDR1 SGDLS and CDR2 YYNGEE. V gave up 4 bases and J gave up 5 bases; unmatched junction bases: 3. The CDR3 length is 13 residues. The CDR3 nucleotides are TGTGCCAGCAGCCGGGACAGCTATCAGCCCCAGCATTTT. Protein: CASSRDSYQPQHF.

The genes are TRBV28 and TRBJ2-1; tentative D call: TRBD2 (5 bases). Deletions cut 11 bases from V and 3 bases from J, with 8 bases between. The CDR3 length is 11 residues. CDR1 MDHEN and CDR2 SYDVKM come from the germline V gene. The CDR3 DNA is TGTGCCGCCCGGGGCTACAATGAGCAGTTCTTC. It translates to CAARGYNEQFF.

This clone was observed once. The V call is TRBV5-4, the J call TRBJ1-2; D is possibly TRBD1 (5 bases). V gave up 3 bases and J gave up 7 bases, with 13 bases separating them. The CDR3 runs 13 residues. Germline-derived CDR1 and CDR2 are SGHNT and YYREEE (reference sequence). DNA for the CDR3: TGTGCCAGCAGCTCCGACAGTAAGAGTGGCTACACCTTC. Translation gives CASSSDSKSGYTF.

The genes are TRBV5-8 and TRBJ2-5, with D possibly matching TRBD2 (5 bases). Germline-derived CDR1 and CDR2 are SGHTS and YDEGEE. CDR3 length: 13 residues. Trimming left V 4 bases short and J 4 bases short, with 11 bases between. CDR3 protein: CASSPLATETQYF. The CDR3 DNA sequence: TGTGCCAGCAGCCCGCTAGCAACAGAGACCCAGTACTTC.

This chain joins TRBV27 and TRBJ1-5, with TRBD1 identical over 9 bases. The CDR3 contains 17 residues. Germline loops: CDR1 MNHEY, CDR2 SMNVEV (reference sequence). The ends lost 5 bases at V and 4 bases at J; junction bases unmatched: 12. The CDR3 bases are TGTGCCAGCAGTGCCGGACAGGGGCTTTCTAGAAATCAGCCCCAGCATTTT. This sequence encodes CASSAGQGLSRNQPQHF.

This chain uses TRBV5-8 with TRBJ1-2, with 7 nucleotides matching TRBD1. The CDR3 sequence is 13 residues long. Per the germline V gene, CDR1 is SGHTS and CDR2 is YDEGEE. After removal of 1 base from V and 4 bases from J, the junction contained 1 base not matched to a gene. The CDR3 sequence: CASSLTGAYGYTF. CDR3 DNA sequence: TGTGCCAGCAGCTTGACAGGGGCCTATGGCTACACCTTC.

The V and J genes are TRBV7-2 and TRBJ1-4, with no clear D. Trimming shortened V by 5 bases and J by 5 bases, and 15 bases separated the two germline ends. This CDR3 is built from 15 residues. The germline gives CDR1 SGHTA, CDR2 FQGNSA. CDR3 loop: CASSPGPAGNEKLFF. CDR3 nucleotides: TGTGCCAGCAGCCCTGGACCAGCGGGAAATGAAAAACTGTTTTTT.

This clone was seen more than once but under ten times. The V call is TRBV6-7, the J call TRBJ1-1, with TRBD1 matching over 7 bases. TRBV6-7 has ORF status, its function being uncertain. The CDR3 totals 16 residues. The J segment lost 0 bases and the V segment lost 2 bases, leaving 6 bases of the junction unmatched. CDR3 in amino acids: CASSYGDRFMNTEAFF. CDR3 in DNA: TGTGCCAGCAGTTACGGGGACAGATTCATGAACACTGAAGCTTTCTTT.

J is TRBJ1-1 and V is TRBV5-6; 9 bases fit TRBD1. Trimming cost V 4 bases and J 8 bases; bases outside gene matches: 3. There are 12 residues in the CDR3. In germline, CDR1 is SGHDT, CDR2 YYEEEE. The CDR3 DNA follows: TGTGCCAGCAGCCGGACAGGGGCAGAAGCTTTCTTT. This translates into CASSRTGAEAFF.

V is TRBV25-1 and J is TRBJ1-1, with 9 bases matching TRBD1. The germline CDR1 and CDR2 sequences are MGHDK and SYGVNS. Unmatched junction bases numbered 9, after V lost 4 bases and J lost 6 bases. The CDR3 has 15 residues. CDR3 DNA: TGTGCCAGCAGTGTTCGGGGACAGGGAAAACCTGAAGCTTTCTTT. Its translation: CASSVRGQGKPEAFF.

The chain links TRBV4-3 to TRBJ2-3; 8 bases agree with TRBD2. Germline V gene data show CDR1 as LGHNA and CDR2 as YSLEER. The CDR3 spans 17 residues. The V segment lost 2 bases and the J segment 3 bases; nucleotides outside the gene matches: 10. As DNA, the CDR3 is TGCGCCAGCAGCCAAAGACCCCAGCGGGGGAGAACAGATACGCAGTATTTT. It is translated as CASSQRPQRGRTDTQYF.

The V and J genes are TRBV5-5 and TRBJ1-4; D is unresolved. Trimming took 4 bases from V and 0 from J, leaving 16 bases between them. Germline CDR1 SGHKS, CDR2 YYEKEE (reference sequence). The CDR3 totals 17 residues. The CDR3 reads CASSLRAAVATNEKLFF. In DNA form, the CDR3 reads TGTGCCAGCAGCCTCCGAGCGGCCGTTGCAACTAATGAAAAACTGTTTTTT.

The V call is TRBV7-2, the J call TRBJ2-7, with TRBD1 matching 10 bases. Trimming removed 2 bases from V and 5 bases from J; junction bases left unmatched: 3. The CDR3 is 14 residues long. The germline CDR1 and CDR2 sequences are SGHTA and FQGNSA. This chain's CDR3 is CASSLRQGADEQYF. The CDR3 DNA reads as TGTGCCAGCAGCTTACGACAGGGGGCTGACGAGCAGTACTTC.

This sequence joins TRBV28 and TRBJ1-2; tentatively, D is TRBD1 (6 bases). Trimming pared 2 bases from V and 6 bases from J, leaving 19 bases between. This CDR3 has 16 amino acids. CDR1 and CDR2 (germline): MDHEN, SYDVKM. CDR3 in amino acids: CASSLGPGWGGHGYTF. The CDR3 DNA reads TGTGCCAGCAGTTTAGGACCGGGGTGGGGGGGGCATGGCTACACCTTC.

The chain couples TRBV10-3 to TRBJ2-1; 12 bases match TRBD2. The J segment lost 2 bases and the V segment lost 4 bases, leaving 15 bases of the junction unmatched. The CDR3 is 20 residues long. Germline V gene data show CDR1 as ENHRY and CDR2 as SYGVKD. The CDR3 region is CAISATGLAGRSSPYNEQFF. CDR3 DNA: TGTGCCATCAGTGCTACCGGACTAGCGGGGAGGTCGAGTCCCTACAATGAGCAGTTCTTC.

The V call is TRBV2, the J call TRBJ2-1; 8 nucleotides agree with TRBD1. The CDR3 consists of 19 residues. The V gene's germline CDR1 is SNHLY and CDR2 FYNNEI. With 2 bases clipped from V and 4 bases from J, the junction kept 16 bases outside the gene matches. In DNA form, the CDR3 reads TGTGCCAGCAGTGAAAGTTCTTGGACAGGGAAAGGAGTATACAATGAGCAGTTCTTC. Amino acid sequence: CASSESSWTGKGVYNEQFF.

The rearrangement joins TRBV7-8 to TRBJ1-1, with 9 bases lining up with TRBD1. V gave up 3 bases and J gave up 4 bases; unmatched junction bases: 9. The germline V gene has CDR1 SGHVS and CDR2 FQNEAQ. The CDR3 totals 16 residues. CDR3: CASSFLPGTGTTEAFF. The CDR3 DNA sequence: TGTGCCAGCAGCTTTCTGCCCGGGACAGGGACCACTGAAGCTTTCTTT.

The V call is TRBV18, the J call TRBJ1-3; 8 bases are shared with TRBD1. The CDR3 totals 17 residues. The V gene end was trimmed by 3 bases and the J gene end by 3 bases; junction bases not matched to a gene: 10. Germline V gene lookup returns CDR1 KGHSH and CDR2 LQKENI. The CDR3 sequence: CASSPTGQGRIGNTIYF. CDR3 DNA: TGTGCCAGCTCACCGACTGGACAGGGACGAATTGGAAACACCATATATTTT.